Given below is one TCR beta chain in context. This clonotype was seen only a few times. Which antigen it targets is not known. Base qualities are not provided; no much larger clone lies one nucleotide away. The meaning of the sample's treatment or condition label: in vitro stimulation with specific CMV peptide epitopes to enrich CMV-specific T cells. The data originate from a study of T cell repertoires in cytomegalovirus infection (dated by TCRdb to the late 2010s). Background on the whole study: Alongside well-studied HLA-B-restricted epitopes, the peptide stimulations were aimed at recently identified HLA-C-restricted CMV epitopes, whose presentation resists viral immunomodulation. Donor HLA type was relevant to the analysis, as public TCR beta signatures indicated carriage of CMV infection together with the matching HLA type.

The germline V and J ends show losses of 0 bases and 6 bases respectively, and no gene match explains 1 base of the junction. From the cysteine up to the phenylalanine, the CDR3 has a length of 14 residues. CDR3 DNA only is kept here, 42 bases in frame from base 1. CDR1 SGHRS and CDR2 YFSETQ were looked up in the germline V gene. For sequencing, an Illumina HiSeq 1500 was employed. In TCRdb, the public reads were trimmed at Q25 with fastp and aligned with MiXCR, with productive beta chains retained. Each CDR3 protein appears once, grouped with its most common genes and DNA. This sample has roughly 87,000 distinct CDR3 sequences in its table, and around 28% of those were observed once. The top ten clonotypes cover over 60% of the sample. Overall results and qualifications from the work: In both this cohort and an independent roughly 350-donor cohort, the cumulative frequency of public TCR beta family members distinguished carriers of CMV infection plus the relevant HLA type. The ex vivo response was dominated by HLA-C-restricted CMV-specific TCR beta clonotypes, which also provided the single most frequent clonotype in two of eight donors.

The sequenced sample was CD8+ T cells from cultured PBMCs, obtained from culture after CMV antigen stimulation. The chain was built from TRBV5-1 and TRBJ2-3; the central 10 bases match TRBD2. The receptor was derived from a human donor in good health (CMV status not recorded). Some clones in this sample may be carry-over from other donors' samples. CDR3 reads: CASSLEAGGDTQYF. The DNA reads TGCGCCAGCAGCTTGGAAGCGGGGGGGGATACGCAGTATTTT.